Sequencing of this T cell receptor beta chain was carried out in a study of read filtering for tumor transcriptome and immune sequencing. Molecular barcoded adaptors covering alpha/delta and beta/gamma chains were used on approximately 400 ng RNA. TCRdb ran MiXCR on the reads and lists one entry per CDR3 protein. Among approximately 140,000 distinct CDR3 sequences listed, 13% were seen once. Unmatched junction bases numbered 11, after V lost 7 bases and J lost 6 bases. The germline gives CDR1 LNHNV, CDR2 YYDKDF (reference sequence). CDR3 length: 14 residues. This clonotype was picked up a small number of times.

The genes are TRBV15 and TRBJ1-1; 7 bases are shared with TRBD1. The receptor's source is a donor at least 40 years old with multiple myeloma. The sample comprised a population of CD138-negative cells sorted from bone marrow. CDR3 sequence reads: CATMGRQGYSEAFF. In DNA, the CDR3 is TGTGCCACCATGGGTCGACAGGGATACTCTGAAGCTTTCTTT.